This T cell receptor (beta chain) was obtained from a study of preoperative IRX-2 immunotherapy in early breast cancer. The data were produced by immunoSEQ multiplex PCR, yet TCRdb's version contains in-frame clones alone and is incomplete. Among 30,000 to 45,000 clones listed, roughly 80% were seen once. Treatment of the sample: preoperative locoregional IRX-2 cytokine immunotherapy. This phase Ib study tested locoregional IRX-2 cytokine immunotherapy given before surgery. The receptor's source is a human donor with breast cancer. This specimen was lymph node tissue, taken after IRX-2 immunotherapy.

The CDR3 here is CSVEGGRSYEQYF. For the CDR3, the DNA is TGCAGCGTTGAAGGAGGGAGATCCTACGAGCAGTACTTC. V and J are TRBV29-1 and TRBJ2-7; tentative D call: TRBD2 (5 bases). The V gene's germline CDR1 is SQVTM and CDR2 ANQGSEA. There are 13 residues in the CDR3. Trimming left V 1 base short and J 1 base short, with 8 bases between.